This TCR beta chain derives from a study of cytomegalovirus exposure and HLA in healthy donors. In the case of this clone: Its antigen is not identified.

The CDR3 spans 18 residues. Per the germline V gene, CDR1 is LGHNA and CDR2 is YSLEER. Between the trimmed V and J ends, which lost 0 bases and 2 bases, there was a span of 16 bases. Overall study results and limits: Evidence from a later analysis indicated that most CMV-associated TCR beta chains looked HLA-restricted.

PCR was performed using 60 Vbeta and 13 Jbeta primers. TCRdb's table, derived via immunoSEQ multiplex PCR, lists solely in-frame clones and lacks some. Of tens of thousands of clones in the sample, 70% to 85% were seen once. The chain combines TRBV4-3 with TRBJ2-2, with D possibly TRBD2 on 5 matching bases. This receptor was identified in a woman between 18 and 30 years old in good health and CMV-seropositive. Input material: PBMCs. Written as DNA, the CDR3 is TGCGCCAGCAGCCAAGAGGTCAGGATCCGGGATAACACCGGGGAGCTGTTTTTT. As protein: CASSQEVRIRDNTGELFF.